These 5 T cell receptor beta chains were sequenced from one sample in a study of T cells after yellow fever vaccination. TCRdb re-called the 5' RACE reads with MiXCR, one entry per CDR3 protein. The sample includes 200,000 to 250,000 distinct CDR3 sequences, 3% to 3.5% of them seen just once. Here the sequenced sample was CD4+ T cells sorted from PBMCs, taken 10 days after the yellow fever booster vaccination. The source is a man aged 18 to 30 who received the YFV17D yellow fever vaccine.

The chain is built from TRBV5-1 and TRBJ2-5, with D maybe TRBD2 (7 bases). The CDR3 extends over 14 amino acids. Trimming pared 1 base from V and 3 bases from J, leaving 10 bases between. The germline gives CDR1 SGHRS, CDR2 YFSETQ. The CDR3 region is CASSLIGGEETQYF. CDR3 bases: TGCGCCAGCAGCTTGATAGGGGGGGAAGAGACCCAGTACTTC.

In this sample, this clonotype turned up many times. The CDR3 nucleotides are TGCGCCAGCAGTAGCGTACAAGAGACCCAGTACTTC. Its protein is CASSSVQETQYF. This chain uses TRBV5-1 with TRBJ2-5, with a possible D match to TRBD2 (5 bases). This CDR3 spans 12 amino acids. Trimming stripped 5 bases from V and 2 bases from J, with 7 bases between. From germline, CDR1 is SGHRS and CDR2 YFSETQ. The full variable domain, rest sourced from reference TRBV5-1 and TRBJ2-5, is KAGVTQTPRYLIKTRGQQVTLSCSPISGHRSVSWYQQTPGQGLQFLFEYFSETQRNKGNFPGRFSGRQFSNSRSEMNVSTLELGDSALYLCASSSVQETQYFGPGTRLLVL.

This clonotype was detected many times. The chain recombines TRBV3-1 with TRBJ1-5; D unclear. Germline V gene lookup returns CDR1 LGHDT and CDR2 YNNKEL (reference sequence). The CDR3 is 15 residues long. V was cut by 1 base and J by 4 bases, with 11 bases left in between. This CDR3 reads CASSQGAQMNQPQHF. In DNA, the CDR3 is TGTGCCAGCAGCCAAGGGGCACAGATGAATCAGCCCCAGCATTTT.

The V call is TRBV6-2 or TRBV6-3, the J call TRBJ2-5; possibly TRBD2 for D (6 bases). The DNA end is more similar to TRBJ2-7, so the J call may be wrong. This CDR3 contains 15 residues. Germline lookup yields CDR1 MNHEY and CDR2 SVGEGT. The CDR3 spells CASSQGTLLSHEQYF. In DNA, the CDR3 is TGTGCCAGCAGTCAAGGGACTCTCCTGTCCCACGAGCAGTACTTC.

This clonotype appeared a few times. V is TRBV7-2 and J is TRBJ2-1; D remains unclear. V was shortened by 3 bases and J by 1 base, with 4 bases between the two germline ends. The length of the CDR3 is 13 residues. Germline V gene lookup returns CDR1 SGHTA and CDR2 FQGNSA. The CDR3 spells CASSFSSYNEQFF. As DNA, the CDR3 is TGTGCCAGCAGCTTTTCGTCCTACAATGAGCAGTTCTTC.